This TCR beta chain was identified during a study of T-cell memory formation after mild COVID-19. Study conclusions and caveats: CD4+ bias marked clones expanding day 15 to 37, unlike balanced contracting clones.

On this clonotype itself: Its antigen is as yet unknown.

TCRdb passed the 5' RACE reads through MiXCR, listing each CDR3 protein once. The sample includes hundreds of thousands of distinct CDR3 sequences, 17% seen only once; the top ten take just over 8%. This CDR3 has 15 residues. V lost 4 bases and J 14 bases, leaving 21 bases between the germline ends. Germline V lookup: CDR1 MNHEY, CDR2 SMNVEV (reference sequence). The chain joins TRBV27 to TRBJ1-6; D perhaps matches TRBD1 (6 bases). The specimen sequenced was PBMCs or a T cell subset sorted from them (not recorded which). The sequence was obtained from an adult woman who had mild COVID-19 (a few samples of this study predate the infection). Cell type and time point are not known. CDR3 DNA sequence: TGTGCCAGCAGTTCCTCTGACAGGCCCCAAGTCACCCTCCACTTT. This sequence encodes CASSSSDRPQVTLHF.